What follows describes a single TCR beta chain. The antigen is undetermined. Method: immunoSEQ multiplex PCR; TCRdb's copy keeps in-frame clones and lacks some. The sample lists roughly 120,000 clones, 85% to 95% seen once, with around 1.2% in the top ten. The sample comes from a study of cytomegalovirus exposure and HLA in healthy donors. General observations from the study: The study recorded over 150 TCR beta chains that were cytomegalovirus-associated.

The trim removed 8 bases at V and 3 bases at J, leaving 8 bases unmatched. The CDR3 is made up of 14 amino acids. CDR1 and CDR2 (germline): MDHEN, SYDVKM. The TCR was taken from a woman under 30 in good health and CMV-seronegative. What was sequenced was PBMCs. The V gene is TRBV28, the J gene TRBJ1-1; TRBD1 matches 8 bases. CDR3 DNA: TGTGCCAGCGGGGGACAGGCCTCATACACTGAAGCTTTCTTT. Translating gives CASGGQASYTEAFF.